These 14 T cell receptor beta chains share one sample of origin, sequenced in a study of T-cell memory formation after mild COVID-19. TCRdb processed the 5' RACE reads anew with MiXCR; each CDR3 protein has one entry. The table includes about 470,000 distinct CDR3 sequences, about 23% detected once. Sequencing used PBMCs or a T cell subset sorted from them (not recorded which). These receptors originate from an adult woman who had mild COVID-19 (a few samples of this study predate the infection). Cell type and time point are not known.

The table lists this clonotype with a few counts. This chain uses TRBV5-5 with TRBJ1-2, with unresolved D. This CDR3 is built from 13 residues. The V and J ends lost 4 bases and 4 bases respectively, with 11 bases between them. From germline, CDR1 is SGHKS and CDR2 YYEKEE (reference sequence). The CDR3: CASSPLELYGYTF. CDR3 sequence (DNA): TGTGCCAGCAGCCCTCTAGAGCTCTATGGCTACACCTTC.

Only a few counts were recorded for this clonotype. The genes are TRBV5-1 and TRBJ1-1; D is ambiguous. Trimming left V 1 base short and J 0 bases short, with 4 bases between. Germline CDR1 is SGHRS and CDR2 is YFSETQ. This CDR3 has 13 residues. CDR3 region: CASSLWLNTEAFF. The CDR3 DNA follows: TGCGCCAGCAGCTTGTGGTTGAACACTGAAGCTTTCTTT.

This clonotype came up a few times. The chain links TRBV18 to TRBJ2-5; D is uncertain. Germline V gene sequence: CDR1 KGHSH, CDR2 LQKENI. The CDR3 is 13 amino acids. Deletions cut 3 bases from V and 1 base from J, with 6 bases between. In nucleotides, the CDR3 is TGTGCCAGCTCACCTAGATCCCAAGAGACCCAGTACTTC. Encoded protein: CASSPRSQETQYF.

This chain uses TRBV10-3 with TRBJ2-1; D perhaps matches TRBD1 (5 bases). Per the germline V gene, CDR1 is ENHRY and CDR2 is SYGVKD. The CDR3 contains 14 residues. V lost 6 bases and J lost 5, with 14 bases in between. The CDR3: CAISSDTRDNEQFF. DNA for the CDR3: TGTGCCATCAGCTCTGACACCAGGGACAATGAGCAGTTCTTC.

The chain has TRBV20-1 and TRBJ2-5; TRBD2 is a possible D gene (6 bases). Germline loops: CDR1 DFQATT, CDR2 SNEGSKA (reference sequence). The germline V and J ends were trimmed by 8 bases and 5 bases, with 12 bases remaining between them. The CDR3 length is 11 residues. The CDR3 region has the DNA TGCAGTCGGGGGTCTAGGGAGACCCAGTACTTC. It codes for CSRGSRETQYF.

The chain uses TRBV6-5 and TRBJ2-7; D gene ambiguous. Germline V gene data show CDR1 as MNHEY and CDR2 as SVGAGI. V lost 5 bases to trimming and J lost 5 bases, with 16 bases between them. CDR3 size: 14 residues. The DNA of the CDR3 is TGTGCCAGCAGTCTGAAAGGCAGAAGGGACGAGCAGTACTTC. Protein sequence: CASSLKGRRDEQYF.

This clonotype has just one count. This chain connects TRBV20-1 to TRBJ2-3, with TRBD2 matching over 8 bases. This CDR3 contains 15 residues. The J segment lost 4 bases and the V segment lost 3 bases, leaving 9 bases of the junction unmatched. CDR1 DFQATT and CDR2 SNEGSKA come from the germline V gene (reference sequence). The CDR3 here is CSARRDGRAPDTQYF. CDR3 DNA sequence: TGCAGTGCTAGGCGGGACGGGAGGGCCCCAGATACGCAGTATTTT.

J is TRBJ2-6 and V is TRBV24-1; D gene unclear. CDR3 length equals 13 residues. Germline V lookup: CDR1 KGHDR, CDR2 SFDVKD. Deletions cut 7 bases from V and 0 bases from J, with 3 bases between. This CDR3 reads CATSTSGANVLTF. The CDR3 coding sequence is TGTGCCACCAGCACCTCTGGGGCCAACGTCCTGACTTTC.

V gene TRBV5-1 combines with J gene TRBJ1-1, with D unresolved. V was cut by 0 bases and J by 0 bases, with 12 bases left in between. From germline, CDR1 is SGHRS and CDR2 YFSETQ. This CDR3 spans 16 amino acids. CDR3 DNA: TGCGCCAGCAGCTTGGCCCTGCCACGGGTGAACACTGAAGCTTTCTTT. Translating it yields CASSLALPRVNTEAFF.

The rearrangement links TRBV7-9 to TRBJ1-1; 9 positions match TRBD1. This CDR3 contains 14 residues. Trimming cost V 10 bases and J 3 bases; bases outside gene matches: 9. Germline CDR1 SEHNR, CDR2 FQNEAQ (reference sequence). The CDR3 loop reads CATRSGQGDTEAFF. The DNA for the CDR3 is TGTGCCACCCGTTCGGGACAGGGCGACACTGAAGCTTTCTTT.

This clonotype has a handful of counts. The chain has TRBV6-1 and TRBJ2-7; maybe TRBD1 (5 bases). The CDR3 is made up of 13 amino acids. The germline V and J ends were trimmed by 10 bases and 2 bases, with 15 bases remaining between them. Germline CDR1 is MNHNS and CDR2 is SASEGT. The CDR3: CATQTELAYEQYF. The CDR3 region has the DNA TGTGCCACCCAGACAGAACTCGCCTACGAGCAGTACTTC.

This chain links TRBV6-2 or TRBV6-3 with TRBJ2-3, with 9 bases fitting TRBD1. V lost 2 bases, J lost 4 bases, and 19 bases stayed unmatched. Per germline, CDR1 MNHEY and CDR2 SVGEGT. The CDR3 consists of 20 residues. The chain's CDR3 is CASSYPRITGGHRSADTQYF. CDR3 coding DNA: TGTGCCAGCAGTTACCCTCGTATAACAGGGGGCCACCGAAGCGCAGATACGCAGTATTTT.

The gene calls are TRBV9 and TRBJ2-1; D remains ambiguous. The germline V gene has CDR1 SGDLS and CDR2 YYNGEE. The CDR3 totals 12 residues. Trimming took off 4 bases at V and 5 bases at J, with 7 bases between the two ends. The CDR3 reads CASSTVHNEQFF. In nucleotides, the CDR3 is TGTGCCAGCAGCACAGTACACAATGAGCAGTTCTTC.

The sample holds a few counts of this clonotype. The V gene is TRBV6-2 or TRBV6-3, the J gene TRBJ2-1; D ambiguous. V was cut by 4 bases and J by 7 bases, with 20 bases left in between. Germline CDR1 reads MNHEY; CDR2 reads SVGEGT. CDR3 length: 16 amino acids. The CDR3 DNA sequence: TGTGCCAGCAGTTCCGCCCAGTTGGGTACTGGGAATGAGCAGTTCTTC. Translation: CASSSAQLGTGNEQFF.